These 18 T cell receptor beta chains came from one sample sequenced in a study of shared clonotypes between healthy human individuals. TCRdb's table, derived via immunoSEQ multiplex PCR, lists solely in-frame clones and lacks some. Of roughly 2.2 million clones detected, about nine tenths appear once; the ten largest clones hold around 0.35%. The sample consisted of naive CD4+ T cells from PBMCs. As to subset: CD45RA+ positively selected. The receptor set was obtained from a man younger than 30 in good health. Some clones in this sample may be carry-over from other donors' samples.

The chain combines TRBV5-4 with TRBJ2-1, with 8 nucleotides matching TRBD2. Germline V lookup: CDR1 SGHNT, CDR2 YYREEE (reference sequence). The CDR3 runs to 15 residues. The junction had 3 bases not matched to a gene; V was cut back by 0 bases and J by 4 bases. CDR3 amino acids: CASSLVAGPYNEQFF. The CDR3 bases are TGTGCCAGCAGCTTGGTAGCGGGACCTTACAATGAGCAGTTCTTC. Filled out from reference TRBV5-4 and TRBJ2-1, the complete variable domain reads ETGVTQSPTHLIKTRGQQVTLRCSSQSGHNTVSWYQQALGQGPQFIFQYYREEENGRGNFPPRFSGLQFPNYSSELNVNALELDDSALYLCASSLVAGPYNEQFFGPGTRLTVL.

The chain joins TRBV15 to TRBJ2-2; 7 bases fit TRBD2. CDR3 length equals 16 residues. The V segment lost 4 bases and the J segment 5 bases; nucleotides outside the gene matches: 10. CDR1 LNHNV and CDR2 YYDKDF come from the germline V gene (reference sequence). Here the CDR3 DNA reads TGTGCCACCAGCAAAACGGGAGCGGGACGAACCGGGGAGCTGTTTTTT. Translating it yields CATSKTGAGRTGELFF.

The gene calls are TRBV14 and TRBJ2-7, with D unclear. Germline V gene lookup returns CDR1 SGHDN and CDR2 FVKESK. This CDR3 contains 14 residues. The V and J ends lost 4 bases and 0 bases respectively, with 10 bases between them. DNA of the CDR3: TGTGCCAGCAGCCCCGTATTGGGCTCCTACGAGCAGTACTTC. Protein: CASSPVLGSYEQYF.

The chain combines TRBV5-1 with TRBJ2-3; D gene uncertain. Germline CDR1 reads SGHRS; CDR2 reads YFSETQ. The V gene lost 0 bases and the J gene lost 3 bases, with 8 bases spanning the gap. The CDR3 totals 14 residues. CDR3 in amino acids: CASSLEAHTDTQYF. As DNA, the CDR3 is TGCGCCAGCAGCTTGGAAGCACATACAGATACGCAGTATTTT.

This chain uses TRBV28 with TRBJ2-1, with 11 bases that match TRBD2. V lost 8 bases to trimming and J lost 7 bases; unmatched junction nucleotides: 7. The germline CDR1 and CDR2 sequences are MDHEN and SYDVKM. The CDR3 is 14 residues long. The CDR3 region is CASSTSGVGNEQFF. The CDR3 DNA reads as TGTGCCAGCTCGACTAGCGGGGTGGGTAATGAGCAGTTCTTC.

The chain combines TRBV28 with TRBJ1-3; no clear D gene. The CDR3 runs to 16 residues. Germline loops: CDR1 MDHEN, CDR2 SYDVKM. V lost 3 bases and J 4 bases, leaving 16 bases between the germline ends. Here the CDR3 DNA reads TGTGCCAGCAGTTTGGGAGCGGGCGGGTTCGGAAACACCATATATTTT. It translates to CASSLGAGGFGNTIYF.

The CDR3 protein is CASSLSASGDSTDTQYF. In nucleotides, the CDR3 is TGTGCCAGCAGCTTGTCGGCTAGCGGGGATAGCACAGATACGCAGTATTTT. The V and J genes are TRBV5-4 and TRBJ2-3; 9 bases fit TRBD2. Trimming at V came to 1 base and at J to 0 bases, leaving 6 bases not matched to a gene. This CDR3 has 17 amino acids. The V gene's germline CDR1 is SGHNT and CDR2 YYREEE (reference sequence).

The gene calls are TRBV15 and TRBJ1-3; 7 bases align to TRBD1. This CDR3 comprises 19 residues. The junction had 11 bases not matched to a gene; V was cut back by 0 bases and J by 0 bases. Germline lookup yields CDR1 LNHNV and CDR2 YYDKDF (reference sequence). CDR3 coding DNA: TGTGCCACCAGCAGAGATTACAGGGGCCCCCTTAACTCTGGAAACACCATATATTTT. Amino acid sequence: CATSRDYRGPLNSGNTIYF.

This chain uses TRBV18 with TRBJ2-7; the match to TRBD1 covers 9 bases. The CDR3 sequence is 14 residues long. The germline V gene has CDR1 KGHSH and CDR2 LQKENI. The trim removed 6 bases at V and 3 bases at J, leaving 6 bases unmatched. The CDR3, as DNA: TGTGCCAGCTCTCTCCGGGACAGGGACTACGAGCAGTACTTC. This translates into CASSLRDRDYEQYF.

The V call is TRBV18, the J call TRBJ2-7; D is ambiguous. The CDR3 sequence is 15 residues long. Germline V lookup: CDR1 KGHSH, CDR2 LQKENI. The V gene lost 6 bases and the J gene lost 4 bases, with 19 bases spanning the gap. This CDR3 is CASSPATEPVYEQYF. CDR3 DNA: TGTGCCAGCTCCCCCGCTACAGAGCCAGTTTACGAGCAGTACTTC.

The V call is TRBV7-3, the J call TRBJ2-7, with 7 bases lining up with TRBD2. CDR3 length: 15 residues. Trimming took 5 bases from V and 2 from J; bases not matched to a gene: 9. Germline V gene data show CDR1 as SGHTA and CDR2 as FQGTGA. The CDR3 bases are TGTGCCAGCAGCCCCGCTCCCGCGGGAGCCTACGAGCAGTACTTC. Protein: CASSPAPAGAYEQYF.

J is TRBJ1-2 and V is TRBV28; tentatively, D is TRBD1 (5 bases). The germline gives CDR1 MDHEN, CDR2 SYDVKM. Trimming took off 7 bases at V and 5 bases at J, with 14 bases between the two ends. The CDR3 length is 13 residues. The CDR3 sequence is CASTVGRGYGYTF. The CDR3 nucleotides are TGTGCCAGCACCGTGGGACGGGGGTATGGCTACACCTTC.

The chain joins TRBV5-1 to TRBJ1-1, with D hard to call. Germline CDR1 is SGHRS and CDR2 is YFSETQ. CDR3 length: 16 residues. Trimming stripped 1 base from V and 0 bases from J, with 13 bases between. CDR3 sequence (DNA): TGCGCCAGCAGCTTGTCCCCAGCGGCTATGAACACTGAAGCTTTCTTT. Translated: CASSLSPAAMNTEAFF.

The chain combines TRBV5-1 with TRBJ2-5, with D uncertain. There are 13 residues in the CDR3. The germline CDR1 and CDR2 sequences are SGHRS and YFSETQ. Trimming pared 0 bases from V and 5 bases from J, leaving 8 bases between. CDR3: CASSLVPAETQYF. CDR3 nucleotide sequence: TGCGCCAGCAGCTTGGTACCAGCCGAGACCCAGTACTTC.

The chain combines TRBV28 with TRBJ2-7; no clear D. There are 13 residues in the CDR3. The germline V gene has CDR1 MDHEN and CDR2 SYDVKM. Trimming pared 4 bases from V and 6 bases from J, leaving 13 bases between. CDR3 amino acids: CASSSLMAIEQYF. The CDR3 DNA reads TGTGCCAGCAGTTCCCTCATGGCTATCGAGCAGTACTTC.

The J gene is TRBJ2-2, the V gene TRBV28; 8 nucleotides align to TRBD2. The J segment lost 6 bases and the V segment lost 4 bases, leaving 10 bases of the junction unmatched. The V gene's germline CDR1 is MDHEN and CDR2 SYDVKM. This CDR3 contains 16 residues. The DNA for the CDR3 is TGTGCCAGCAGTTCGGGGACTAGAACATTGGCCGGGGAGCTGTTTTTT. Protein sequence: CASSSGTRTLAGELFF.

The chain carries TRBV25-1 and TRBJ1-2; no reliable D call. V lost 1 base and J 4 bases, leaving 10 bases between the germline ends. This CDR3 is 14 amino acids long. CDR1 and CDR2 from the germline V gene are MGHDK and SYGVNS. The CDR3 sequence: CASSESLGGYGYTF. CDR3 DNA: TGTGCCAGCAGTGAATCGCTGGGAGGCTATGGCTACACCTTC.

The genes are TRBV11-1 and TRBJ1-1, with D hard to call. CDR1 and CDR2 from the germline V gene are SGHAT and FQDESV (reference sequence). The CDR3 covers 15 residues. V shed 3 bases and J shed 1 base, with 12 bases lying between them. CDR3 in DNA: TGTGCCAGCAGCTTTATGGTCCTTGGGAACACTGAAGCTTTCTTT. Translation gives CASSFMVLGNTEAFF.